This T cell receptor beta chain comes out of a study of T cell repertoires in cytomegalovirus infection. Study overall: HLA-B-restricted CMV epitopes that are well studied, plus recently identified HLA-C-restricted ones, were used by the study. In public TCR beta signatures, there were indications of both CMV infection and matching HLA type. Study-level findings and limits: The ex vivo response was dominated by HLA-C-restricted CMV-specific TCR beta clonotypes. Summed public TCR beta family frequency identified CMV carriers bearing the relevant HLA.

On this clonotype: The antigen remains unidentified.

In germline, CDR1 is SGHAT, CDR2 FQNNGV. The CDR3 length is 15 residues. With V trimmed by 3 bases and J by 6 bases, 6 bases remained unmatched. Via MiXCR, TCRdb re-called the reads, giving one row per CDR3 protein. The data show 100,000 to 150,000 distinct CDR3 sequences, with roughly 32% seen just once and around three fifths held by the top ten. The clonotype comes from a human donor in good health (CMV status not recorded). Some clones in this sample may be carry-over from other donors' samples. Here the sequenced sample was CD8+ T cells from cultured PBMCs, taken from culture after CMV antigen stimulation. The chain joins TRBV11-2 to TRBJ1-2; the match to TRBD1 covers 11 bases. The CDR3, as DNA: TGTGCCAGCAGCTTCTGGACAGGGGGCGCCGATGGCTACACCTTC. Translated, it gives CASSFWTGGADGYTF.